This entry describes one T cell receptor (beta chain). No antigen is known for it. The CDR3 is 15 amino acids. Deletions cut 6 bases from V and 5 bases from J, with 17 bases between. Per the germline V gene, CDR1 is SGHRS and CDR2 is YFSETQ. Each CDR3 protein is one row after TCRdb ran MiXCR on the 5' RACE reads. The sample yields about 40,000 distinct CDR3 sequences, 15% to 20% seen once. Study findings and constraints: Greatest tumor Treg TCR overlap was with tumor naive CD4+ cells.

V and J are TRBV5-1 and TRBJ2-2; unclear D gene. Source material: naive CD4+ T cells sorted from a lymph node. Subset given: naive CD4+ T cells, CD4+CD45RA+CD25-. This TCR was sampled from a female donor with breast cancer. CDR3 sequence (DNA): TGCGCCAGCAATCGATTAGACTTTGATACCGGGGAGCTGTTTTTT. Translating gives CASNRLDFDTGELFF.